What follows are 2 T cell receptor beta chains derived from one specimen sequenced in a study of beta chain features in type 1 diabetes. The isolated RNA, all of it, was reverse transcribed, so expressed TCRB transcripts were what got sequenced. Only in-frame clones appear in the TCRdb table, and some are missing; sequencing was by immunoSEQ multiplex PCR. There are some 180,000 clones in the sample; less than 15% occur only once, and about 0.66% lies in the top ten. The source material was central memory CD4+ T cells from blood. These receptors all come from a woman between 18 and 30 years old in good health.

The chain couples TRBV27 to TRBJ1-4; 7 nucleotides align to TRBD1. Germline V gene lookup returns CDR1 MNHEY and CDR2 SMNVEV (reference sequence). The CDR3 length is 14 residues. With V trimmed by 6 bases and J by 5 bases, 6 bases remained unmatched. The CDR3 region is CASRRGTVNEKLFF. For the CDR3, the DNA is TGTGCCAGCAGAAGGGGGACAGTAAATGAAAAACTGTTTTTT.

Regarding this clone: Other DNA sequences of this sample code for an identical CDR3. The rearrangement links TRBV5-8 to TRBJ1-1; 9 positions match TRBD1. The germline gives CDR1 SGHTS, CDR2 YDEGEE. The CDR3 is 15 residues long. J gave up 5 bases and V 0 bases, and 5 bases lay outside the gene matches. The CDR3 bases are TGTGCCAGCAGCTTGGGGGGACAGGGAGGAACTGAAGCTTTCTTT. Amino acid sequence: CASSLGGQGGTEAFF.